This T cell receptor beta chain was sequenced during a study of T-cell memory formation after mild COVID-19. 5'RACE primed from the constant segment yielded TCR alpha and TCR beta cDNA libraries bearing sample barcodes and UMIs. MiXCR, run by TCRdb on the 5' RACE reads, gives a single entry per CDR3 protein. The sample yields hundreds of thousands of distinct CDR3 sequences, about a sixth seen once. CDR1 and CDR2 (germline): MGHRA, YSYEKL. The CDR3 runs 16 residues. V was cut by 0 bases and J by 4 bases, with 12 bases left in between. This chain links TRBV4-1 with TRBJ2-2; the D is unclear. The specimen sequenced was PBMCs or a T cell subset sorted from them (not recorded which). The sequence was obtained from an adult woman who had mild COVID-19 (a few samples of this study predate the infection). Cell type and time point are not known. The CDR3: CASSQDWNYPTGELFF. In DNA form, the CDR3 reads TGCGCCAGCAGCCAAGATTGGAACTACCCCACCGGGGAGCTGTTTTTT.